This T cell receptor beta chain originates from a study of blood T cell repertoires in COVID-19. In germline, CDR1 is KGHSH, CDR2 LQKENI. The CDR3 totals 15 residues. Between the trimmed V and J ends, which lost 2 bases and 4 bases, there was a span of 14 bases. Enrolled through a virtual design, the participants were between roughly 18 and 100 years of age and came from 24 US areas. Original handling: Reference gene primer amplification gave nucleated cell count estimates. Only in-frame clones appear in the TCRdb table, and some are missing; sequencing was by immunoSEQ multiplex PCR. D and trimming were read from the DNA, whereas the V and J calls and clone size are those reported in that table. The table records roughly 230,000 clones, roughly 80% of them present only once.

The chain has TRBV18 and TRBJ1-1, with TRBD1 as a possible D gene (5 bases). The origin of this receptor is a man aged 50-60 years who had recovered from COVID-19. The sample taken for sequencing was PBMCs or T cells enriched from blood (not recorded which). The CDR3 spells CASSPAGRTGTEAFF. The CDR3 DNA sequence: TGTGCCAGCTCACCAGCGGGACGGACGGGCACTGAAGCTTTCTTT.